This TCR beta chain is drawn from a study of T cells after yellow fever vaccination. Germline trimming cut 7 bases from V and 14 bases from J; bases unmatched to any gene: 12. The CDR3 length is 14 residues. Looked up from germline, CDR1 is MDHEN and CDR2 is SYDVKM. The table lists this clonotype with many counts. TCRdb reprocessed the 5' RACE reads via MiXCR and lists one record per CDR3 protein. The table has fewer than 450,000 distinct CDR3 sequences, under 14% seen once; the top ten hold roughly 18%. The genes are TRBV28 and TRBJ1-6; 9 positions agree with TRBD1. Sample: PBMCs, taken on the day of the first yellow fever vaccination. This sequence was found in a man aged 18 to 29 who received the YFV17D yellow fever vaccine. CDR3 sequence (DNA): TGTGCCAGCATTGAGTCGGGACAGGGAAAATCCCTCCACTTT. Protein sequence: CASIESGQGKSLHF.